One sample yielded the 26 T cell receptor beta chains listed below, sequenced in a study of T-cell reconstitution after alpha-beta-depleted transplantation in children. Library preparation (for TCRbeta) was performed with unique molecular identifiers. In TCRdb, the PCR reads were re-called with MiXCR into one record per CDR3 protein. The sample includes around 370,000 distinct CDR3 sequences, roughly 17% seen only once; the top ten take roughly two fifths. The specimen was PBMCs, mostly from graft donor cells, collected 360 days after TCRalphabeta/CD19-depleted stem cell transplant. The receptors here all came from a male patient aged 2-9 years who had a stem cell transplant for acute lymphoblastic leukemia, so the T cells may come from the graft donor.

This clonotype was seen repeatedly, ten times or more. CDR3 nucleotide sequence: TGCAGTGCTCCCCGACTAGCGGGAGTGGGCGAGCAGTACTTC. As protein: CSAPRLAGVGEQYF. The chain employs TRBV20-1 and TRBJ2-7, with 12 bases that match TRBD2. CDR1 is DFQATT, CDR2 SNEGSKA, per germline (reference sequence). The CDR3 spans 14 residues. With V trimmed by 5 bases and J by 6 bases, 8 bases remained unmatched.

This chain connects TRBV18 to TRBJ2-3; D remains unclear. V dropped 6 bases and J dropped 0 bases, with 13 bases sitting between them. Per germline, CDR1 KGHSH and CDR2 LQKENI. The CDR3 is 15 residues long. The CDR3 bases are TGTGCCAGCTCGACTTTGGCGGTTAGCACAGATACGCAGTATTTT. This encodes CASSTLAVSTDTQYF.

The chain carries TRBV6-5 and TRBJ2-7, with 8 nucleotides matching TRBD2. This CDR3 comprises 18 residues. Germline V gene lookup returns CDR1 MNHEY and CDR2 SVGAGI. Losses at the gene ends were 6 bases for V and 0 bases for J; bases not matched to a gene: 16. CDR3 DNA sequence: TGTGCCAGCAGCTTAGCCTTCTCGGGGGGGACAATCTCCTACGAGCAGTACTTC. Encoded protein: CASSLAFSGGTISYEQYF.

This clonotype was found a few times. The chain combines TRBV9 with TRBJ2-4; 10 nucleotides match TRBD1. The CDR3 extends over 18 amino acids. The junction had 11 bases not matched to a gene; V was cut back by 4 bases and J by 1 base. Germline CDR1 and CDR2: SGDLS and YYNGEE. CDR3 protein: CASSPRQGAGTAKNIQYF. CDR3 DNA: TGTGCCAGCAGCCCCCGACAGGGGGCGGGAACGGCCAAAAACATTCAGTACTTC.

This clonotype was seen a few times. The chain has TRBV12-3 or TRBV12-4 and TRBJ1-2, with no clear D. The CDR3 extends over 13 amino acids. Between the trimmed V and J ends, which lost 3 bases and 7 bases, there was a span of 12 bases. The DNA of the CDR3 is TGTGCCAGCAGTTTGGTCTTACTAGCTGGCTACACCTTC. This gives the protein CASSLVLLAGYTF.

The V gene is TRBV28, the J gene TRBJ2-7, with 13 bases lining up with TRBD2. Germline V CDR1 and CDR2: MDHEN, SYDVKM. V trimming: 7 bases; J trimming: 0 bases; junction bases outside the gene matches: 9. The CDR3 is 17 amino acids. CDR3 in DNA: TGTGCCAGCACCAGGACTAGCGGGGGCTTCGACTCCTACGAGCAGTACTTC. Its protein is CASTRTSGGFDSYEQYF.

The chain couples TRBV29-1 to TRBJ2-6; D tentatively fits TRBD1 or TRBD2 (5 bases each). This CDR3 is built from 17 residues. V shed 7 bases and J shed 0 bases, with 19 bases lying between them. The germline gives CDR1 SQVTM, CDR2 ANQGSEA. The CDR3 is CSDGMGPTASGANVLTF. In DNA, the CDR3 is TGCAGCGACGGAATGGGACCGACCGCCTCTGGGGCCAACGTCCTGACTTTC.

The CDR3: CASSLYGTVVETQYF. The DNA for the CDR3 is TGTGCCAGCAGTTTATATGGGACAGTCGTAGAGACCCAGTACTTC. This chain links TRBV28 with TRBJ2-5; 7 positions agree with TRBD1. The V gene end was trimmed by 1 base and the J gene end by 4 bases; junction bases not matched to a gene: 6. In germline, CDR1 is MDHEN, CDR2 SYDVKM. CDR3 size: 15 residues.

The CDR3 DNA sequence: TGTGCCAGCAGTTTCAACGCCGGGACAGGGTGGAATGAGCAGTTCTTC. Amino acids: CASSFNAGTGWNEQFF. The chain is built from TRBV12-3 or TRBV12-4 and TRBJ2-1, with 9 positions matching TRBD1. The CDR3 has 16 residues. With 3 bases clipped from V and 7 bases from J, the junction kept 10 bases outside the gene matches.

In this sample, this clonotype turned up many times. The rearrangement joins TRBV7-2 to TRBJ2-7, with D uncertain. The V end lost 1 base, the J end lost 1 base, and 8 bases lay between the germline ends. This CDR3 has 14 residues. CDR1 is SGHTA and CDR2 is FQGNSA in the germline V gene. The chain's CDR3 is CASSLGRMSYEQYF. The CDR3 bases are TGTGCCAGCAGCTTAGGACGGATGTCCTACGAGCAGTACTTC.

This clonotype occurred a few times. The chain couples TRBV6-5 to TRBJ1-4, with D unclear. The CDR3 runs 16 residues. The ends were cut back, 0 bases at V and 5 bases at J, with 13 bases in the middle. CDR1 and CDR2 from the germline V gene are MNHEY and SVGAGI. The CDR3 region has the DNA TGTGCCAGCAGTTACTCGTGGCCTTCCTTAAATGAAAAACTGTTTTTT. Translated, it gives CASSYSWPSLNEKLFF.

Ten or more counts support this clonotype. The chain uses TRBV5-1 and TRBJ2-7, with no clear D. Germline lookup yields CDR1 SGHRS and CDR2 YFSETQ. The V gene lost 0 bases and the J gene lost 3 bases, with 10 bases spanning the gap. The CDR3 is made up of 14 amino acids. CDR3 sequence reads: CASSLAQSLYEQYF. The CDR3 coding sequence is TGCGCCAGCAGCTTGGCCCAGAGCCTCTACGAGCAGTACTTC. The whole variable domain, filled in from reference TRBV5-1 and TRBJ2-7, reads KAGVTQTPRYLIKTRGQQVTLSCSPISGHRSVSWYQQTPGQGLQFLFEYFSETQRNKGNFPGRFSGRQFSNSRSEMNVSTLELGDSALYLCASSLAQSLYEQYFGPGTRLTVT.

CDR3 protein: CASSYGPGSSYNEQFF. Here the CDR3 DNA reads TGTGCCAGCAGTTACGGGCCCGGGAGCTCCTACAATGAGCAGTTCTTC. This chain joins TRBV6-2 or TRBV6-3 and TRBJ2-1; possible D gene TRBD2, 6 bases. Looked up from germline, CDR1 is MNHEY and CDR2 is SVGEGT. This CDR3 contains 16 residues. The V gene lost 2 bases and the J gene lost 0 bases, with 11 bases spanning the gap.

As DNA, the CDR3 is TGTGCCCTCAGCGCAGGAACCTTCTCCTACGAGCAGTACTTC. Protein product: CALSAGTFSYEQYF. The chain couples TRBV2 to TRBJ2-7; D not certain. The CDR3 has 14 amino acids. Trimming took 11 bases from V and 0 from J, leaving 17 bases between them. Germline CDR1 SNHLY, CDR2 FYNNEI. Filled out from reference TRBV2 and TRBJ2-7, the complete variable domain reads EPEVTQTPSHQVTQMGQEVILRCVPISNHLYFYWYRQILGQKVEFLVSFYNNEISEKSEIFDDQFSVERPDGSNFTLKIRSTKLEDSAMYFCALSAGTFSYEQYFGPGTRLTVT.

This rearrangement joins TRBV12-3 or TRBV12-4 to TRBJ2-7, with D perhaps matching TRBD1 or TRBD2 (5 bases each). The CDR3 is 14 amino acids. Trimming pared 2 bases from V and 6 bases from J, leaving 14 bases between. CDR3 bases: TGTGCCAGCAGTTTAAGTGGGGGTTCAGGCGAGCAGTACTTC. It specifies CASSLSGGSGEQYF.

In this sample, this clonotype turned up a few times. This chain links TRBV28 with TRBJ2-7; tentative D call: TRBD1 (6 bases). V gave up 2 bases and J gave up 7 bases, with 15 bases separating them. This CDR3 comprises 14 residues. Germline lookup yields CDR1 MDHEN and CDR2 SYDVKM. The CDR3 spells CASSLGTHLLEQYF. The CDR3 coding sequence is TGTGCCAGCAGTTTAGGGACACACCTACTTGAGCAGTACTTC.

The CDR3 DNA is TGTGCCAGCAGCCCTACTACTCCGGGCTACGAGCAGTACTTC. This codes for CASSPTTPGYEQYF. V is TRBV7-9 and J is TRBJ2-7; D is unresolved. Germline V CDR1 and CDR2: SEHNR, FQNEAQ (reference sequence). V lost 5 bases, J lost 3 bases, and 14 bases lay in between. CDR3 size: 14 residues.

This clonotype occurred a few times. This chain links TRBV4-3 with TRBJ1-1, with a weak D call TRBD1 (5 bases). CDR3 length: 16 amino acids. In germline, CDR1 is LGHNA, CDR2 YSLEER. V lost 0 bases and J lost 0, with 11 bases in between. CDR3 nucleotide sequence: TGCGCCAGCAGCCAAGAAACAGGTATTATGAACACTGAAGCTTTCTTT. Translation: CASSQETGIMNTEAFF.

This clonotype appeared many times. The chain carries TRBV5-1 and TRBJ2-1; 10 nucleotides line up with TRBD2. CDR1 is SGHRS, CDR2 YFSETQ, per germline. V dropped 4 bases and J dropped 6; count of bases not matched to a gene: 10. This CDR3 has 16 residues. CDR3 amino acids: CASSAEGTSAINEQFF. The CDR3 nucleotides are TGCGCCAGCAGCGCCGAGGGGACTAGCGCGATCAATGAGCAGTTCTTC.

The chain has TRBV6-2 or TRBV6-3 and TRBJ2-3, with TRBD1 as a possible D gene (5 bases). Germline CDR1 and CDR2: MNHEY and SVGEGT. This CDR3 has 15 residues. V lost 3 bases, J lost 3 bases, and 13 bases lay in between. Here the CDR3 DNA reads TGTGCCAGCAGTTATCTGGGGCGAAATACAGATACGCAGTATTTT. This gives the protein CASSYLGRNTDTQYF.

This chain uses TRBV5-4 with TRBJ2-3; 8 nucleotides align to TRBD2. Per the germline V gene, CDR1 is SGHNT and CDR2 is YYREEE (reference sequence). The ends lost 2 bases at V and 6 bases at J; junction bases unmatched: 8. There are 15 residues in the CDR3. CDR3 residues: CASSFETGGSDTQYF. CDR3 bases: TGTGCCAGCAGCTTCGAAACGGGAGGGTCCGATACGCAGTATTTT.

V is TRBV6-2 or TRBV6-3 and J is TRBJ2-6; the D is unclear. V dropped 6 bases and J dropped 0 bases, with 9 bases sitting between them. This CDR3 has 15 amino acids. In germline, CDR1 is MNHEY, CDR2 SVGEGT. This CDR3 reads CASSQSISGANVLTF. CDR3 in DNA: TGTGCCAGCAGCCAAAGCATCTCTGGGGCCAACGTCCTGACTTTC.

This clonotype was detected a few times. CDR3 sequence reads: CASSQGTSGWRAFF. CDR3 bases: TGTGCCAGCAGCCAGGGGACATCGGGATGGAGGGCTTTCTTT. J is TRBJ1-1 and V is TRBV5-8, with D perhaps matching TRBD1 (6 bases). The V and J ends lost 4 bases and 11 bases respectively, with 21 bases between them. This CDR3 is built from 14 residues. From germline, CDR1 is SGHTS and CDR2 YDEGEE.

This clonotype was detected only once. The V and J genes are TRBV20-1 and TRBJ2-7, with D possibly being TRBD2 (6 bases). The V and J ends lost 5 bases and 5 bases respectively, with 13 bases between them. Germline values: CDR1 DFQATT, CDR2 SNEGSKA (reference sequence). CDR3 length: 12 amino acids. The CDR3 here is CSAVGLGNEQYF. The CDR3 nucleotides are TGCAGTGCTGTGGGACTGGGGAACGAGCAGTACTTC.

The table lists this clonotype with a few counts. The CDR3 sequence is CASRQGQGITDTQYF. The CDR3 bases are TGTGCCAGTAGGCAGGGACAGGGAATCACAGATACGCAGTATTTT. The chain couples TRBV19 to TRBJ2-3, with 9 bases aligning to TRBD1. Germline V gene lookup returns CDR1 LNHDA and CDR2 SQIVND (reference sequence). There are 15 residues in the CDR3. Germline trimming cut 6 bases from V and 2 bases from J; bases unmatched to any gene: 6.

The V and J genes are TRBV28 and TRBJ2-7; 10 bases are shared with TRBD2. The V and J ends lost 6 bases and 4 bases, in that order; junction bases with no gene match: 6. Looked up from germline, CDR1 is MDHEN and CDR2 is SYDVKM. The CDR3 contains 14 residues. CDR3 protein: CASRRGTSAYEQYF. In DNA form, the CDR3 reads TGTGCCAGCAGACGGGGGACTAGCGCGTACGAGCAGTACTTC.